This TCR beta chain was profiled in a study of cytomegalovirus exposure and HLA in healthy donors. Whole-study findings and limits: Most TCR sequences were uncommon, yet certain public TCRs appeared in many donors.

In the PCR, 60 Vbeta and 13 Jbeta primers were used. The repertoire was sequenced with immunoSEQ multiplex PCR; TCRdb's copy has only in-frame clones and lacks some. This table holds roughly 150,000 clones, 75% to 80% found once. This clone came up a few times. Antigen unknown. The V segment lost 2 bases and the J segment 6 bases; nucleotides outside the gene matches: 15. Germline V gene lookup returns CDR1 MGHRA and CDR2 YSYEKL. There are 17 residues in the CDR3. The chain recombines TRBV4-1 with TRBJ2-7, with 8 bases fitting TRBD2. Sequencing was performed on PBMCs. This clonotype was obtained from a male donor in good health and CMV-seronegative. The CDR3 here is CASSQLVAGLRLSEQYF. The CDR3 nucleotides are TGCGCCAGCAGCCAACTTGTAGCGGGATTGCGTTTAAGCGAGCAGTACTTC.